The rows below give T cell receptor beta chains drawn from one sample of a study of T cell changes during pregnancy in multiple sclerosis. Generated by immunoSEQ multiplex PCR, the TCRdb table keeps only in-frame clones and is missing some. The sample consists of nearly 110,000 clones, 80% to 95% of them appearing once. The starting material was peripheral blood, obtained after pregnancy. Receptor source: a female donor with multiple sclerosis, enrolled in a pregnancy study. The CDR3 runs from the conserved cysteine through the conserved F or W. D genes are given only for firm matches. Clone size is not always given. Where it is, it says once, few, many or a class for expanded clones.

>TRBV5-1|once|.|TRBJ1-2
TGCGCCAGCAGCTTTACAACAGCCTCTAACTATGGCTACACCTTC
CASSFTTASNYGYTF
>TRBV7-2|.|.|TRBJ2-1
TGTGCCACGAGTCGAGGGGGAATGAGCTCCTACAATGAGCAGTTCTTC
CATSRGGMSSYNEQFF
>TRBV4-2|.|.|TRBJ2-7
TGTGCCAGCAGCCAAGATGGAGGGGGGGCCTCCTACGAGCAGTACTTC
CASSQDGGGASYEQYF
>TRBV18|once|.|TRBJ2-3
TGTGCCAGCTCACCAAGGGAGACAGATACGCAGTATTTT
CASSPRETDTQYF
>TRBV5-6|.|.|TRBJ2-1
TGTGCCAGCAGCTTAGACTTCTCTGGGGAGCAGTTCTTC
CASSLDFSGEQFF
>TRBV9|.|.|TRBJ2-7
TGTGCCAGCAGCGGACAAGGCTTCTCCTACGAGCAGTACTTC
CASSGQGFSYEQYF
>TRBV29-1|.|.|TRBJ2-2
TGCAGCGTTGACAGGGGCACCGGGGAGCTGTTTTTT
CSVDRGTGELFF
>TRBV6-4|.|TRBD2|TRBJ2-1
TGTGCCAGCAGCAAGCTAGCGGGGGGCCAGGGGGAGCAGTTCTTC
CASSKLAGGQGEQFF
>TRBV30|.|TRBD1|TRBJ2-7
TGTGCCTGGAGTGTTGACAGGGGGGGCTCCTACGAGCAGTACTTC
CAWSVDRGGSYEQYF
>TRBV23-1|once|.|TRBJ2-7
TGCGCCAGGGGAGCTGGAGGGGTCTTCCCCCATTTCTCCTACGAGCAGTACTTC
CARGAGGVFPHFSYEQYF
>TRBV9|.|.|TRBJ1-2
TGTGCCAGCAGCGGAGGGCAGGGGCGCTACACCTTC
CASSGGQGRYTF
>TRBV5-1|once|TRBD1|TRBJ2-2
TGCGCCAGCAGCTCGCGACAGGACAGGGGTGGGGAGCTGTTTTTT
CASSSRQDRGGELFF
>TRBV6-1|once|TRBD2|TRBJ2-1
TGTGCCAGCACCATGACTAGCGGGGTCTACAATGAGCAGTTCTTC
CASTMTSGVYNEQFF
>TRBV7-2|.|.|TRBJ1-2
TGTGCCAGCAGCACGAGACTAACAATCTATGGCTACACCTTC
CASSTRLTIYGYTF
>TRBV30|.|TRBD1|TRBJ2-3
TGTGCCTGGAGTCCAGGACAGGGCCGCACAGATACGCAGTATTTT
CAWSPGQGRTDTQYF
>TRBV2|once|.|TRBJ2-2
TGTGCCAGCAGCGTACTAAACACCGGGGAGCTGTTTTTT
CASSVLNTGELFF
>TRBV9|once|.|TRBJ2-2
TGTGCCAGCAGCGTAACGGCCGGGCAGGGCACCGGGGAGCTGTTTTTT
CASSVTAGQGTGELFF
>TRBV30|.|.|TRBJ2-3
TGTGCCTGGAGTGATATAGATACGCAGTATTTT
CAWSDIDTQYF
>TRBV5-8|.|.|TRBJ1-3
TGTGCCAGCAGCTTGTTAAACCAGGGGTCTGGAAACACCATATATTTT
CASSLLNQGSGNTIYF
>TRBV5-1|.|.|TRBJ2-7
TGCGCCAGCAGCTTGGTGCCGGATGTATTAGCGTCCTACGAGCAGTACTTC
CASSLVPDVLASYEQYF
>TRBV5-1|.|.|TRBJ2-1
TGCGCCAGCGGGACACATGTCAGCTCCTACAATGAGCAGTTCTTC
CASGTHVSSYNEQFF
>TRBV2|.|TRBD1|TRBJ2-5
TGTGCCAGCAGTGGACAGGGACAAGAGACCCAGTACTTC
CASSGQGQETQYF
>TRBV7-8|.|.|TRBJ2-6
TGTGCCAGCAGCAGGCCGGTGGGCGCAACTGGGGCCAACGTCCTGACTTTC
CASSRPVGATGANVLTF
>TRBV10-3|.|.|TRBJ2-3
TGTGCCATCAGTGATAGTTCCGGGAGCACAGATACGCAGTATTTT
CAISDSSGSTDTQYF
>TRBV4-2|.|TRBD1|TRBJ2-5
TGTGCCAGCAGCCAAGTAGGGGACAGGGCAGAGACCCAGTACTTC
CASSQVGDRAETQYF
>TRBV18|.|.|TRBJ1-2
TGTGCCAGCTCACCCCGGGACGGGAGCTTCTATGGCTACACCTTC
CASSPRDGSFYGYTF
>TRBV7-9|once|TRBD1|TRBJ1-1
TGTGCCAGCAGTCCATCGACAGGGAGCACTGAAGCTTTCTTT
CASSPSTGSTEAFF
>TRBV19|.|TRBD1|TRBJ1-3
TGTGCCAGTAGTCCCACCGGACAGGGCGACAACACCATATATTTT
CASSPTGQGDNTIYF
>TRBV6-6|.|TRBD1|TRBJ1-1
TGTGCCAGCAGTACAACAAGGACAGGGGCGAACACTGAAGCTTTCTTT
CASSTTRTGANTEAFF
>TRBV5-6|.|.|TRBJ1-2
TGTGCCAGCAGCCGTACAGGGATGGAGCCCTACACCTTC
CASSRTGMEPYTF
>TRBV7-2|.|.|TRBJ1-6
TGTGCCAGCAGCTCGACAAATTCACCCCTCCACTTT
CASSSTNSPLHF